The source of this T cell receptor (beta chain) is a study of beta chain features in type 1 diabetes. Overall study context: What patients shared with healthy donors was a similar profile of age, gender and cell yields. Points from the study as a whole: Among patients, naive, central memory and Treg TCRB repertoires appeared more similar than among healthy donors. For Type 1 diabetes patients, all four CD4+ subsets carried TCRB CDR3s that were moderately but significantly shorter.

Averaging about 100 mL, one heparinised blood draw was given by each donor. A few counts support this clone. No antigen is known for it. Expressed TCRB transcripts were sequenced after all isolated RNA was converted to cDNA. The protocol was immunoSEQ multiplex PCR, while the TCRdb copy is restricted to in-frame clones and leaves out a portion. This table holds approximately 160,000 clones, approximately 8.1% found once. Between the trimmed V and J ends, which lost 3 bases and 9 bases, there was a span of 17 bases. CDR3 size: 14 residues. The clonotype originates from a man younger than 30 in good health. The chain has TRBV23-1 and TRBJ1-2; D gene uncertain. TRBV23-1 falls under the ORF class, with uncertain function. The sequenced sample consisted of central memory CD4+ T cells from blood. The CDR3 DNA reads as TGCGCCAGCAGTCACTTCGCAGGAATTTTAAGCTACACCTTC. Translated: CASSHFAGILSYTF.